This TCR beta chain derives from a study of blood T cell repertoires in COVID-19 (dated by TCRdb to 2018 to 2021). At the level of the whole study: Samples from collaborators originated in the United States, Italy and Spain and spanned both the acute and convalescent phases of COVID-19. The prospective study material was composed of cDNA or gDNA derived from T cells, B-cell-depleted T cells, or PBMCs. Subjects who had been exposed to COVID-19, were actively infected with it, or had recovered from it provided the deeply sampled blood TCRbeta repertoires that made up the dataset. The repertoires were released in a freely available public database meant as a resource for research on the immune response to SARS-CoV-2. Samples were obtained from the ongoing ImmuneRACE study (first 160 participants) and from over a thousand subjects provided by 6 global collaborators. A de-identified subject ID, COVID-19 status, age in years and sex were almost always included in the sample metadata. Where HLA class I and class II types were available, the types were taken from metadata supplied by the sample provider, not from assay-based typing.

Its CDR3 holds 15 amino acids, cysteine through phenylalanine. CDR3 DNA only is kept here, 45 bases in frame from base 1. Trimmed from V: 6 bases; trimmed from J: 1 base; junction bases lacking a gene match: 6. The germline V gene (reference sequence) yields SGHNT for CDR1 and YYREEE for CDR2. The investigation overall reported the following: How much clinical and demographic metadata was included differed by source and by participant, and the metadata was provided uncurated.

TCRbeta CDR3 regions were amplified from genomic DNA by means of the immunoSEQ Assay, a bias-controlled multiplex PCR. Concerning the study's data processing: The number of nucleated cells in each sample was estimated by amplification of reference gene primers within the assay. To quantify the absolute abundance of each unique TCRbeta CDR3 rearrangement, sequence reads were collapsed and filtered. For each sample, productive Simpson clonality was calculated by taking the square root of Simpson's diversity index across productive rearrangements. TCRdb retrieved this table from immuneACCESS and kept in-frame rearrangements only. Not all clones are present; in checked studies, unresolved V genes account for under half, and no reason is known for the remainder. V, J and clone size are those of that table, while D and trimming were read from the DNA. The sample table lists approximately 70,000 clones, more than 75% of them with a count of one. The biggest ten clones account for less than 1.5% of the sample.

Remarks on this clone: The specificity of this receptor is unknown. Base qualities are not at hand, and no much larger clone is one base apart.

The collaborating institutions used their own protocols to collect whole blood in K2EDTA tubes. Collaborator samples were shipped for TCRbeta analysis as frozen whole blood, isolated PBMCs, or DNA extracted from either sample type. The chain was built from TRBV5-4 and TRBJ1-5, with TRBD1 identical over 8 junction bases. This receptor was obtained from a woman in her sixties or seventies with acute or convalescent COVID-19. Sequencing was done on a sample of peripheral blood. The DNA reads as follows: TGTGCCAGCAACGGACAGGGTGAGAGCAATCAGCCCCAGCATTTT. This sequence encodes CASNGQGESNQPQHF.